The 5 T cell receptor beta chains listed next were all sequenced from one sample in a study of blood T cell repertoires in COVID-19. The assay was immunoSEQ multiplex PCR, and TCRdb's table has in-frame clones only and misses some. The sample carries about 140,000 clones, over 75% recorded once. The material sequenced was PBMCs or T cells enriched from blood (not recorded which). These TCRs come from a woman aged 50 to 60 who had recovered from COVID-19.

This clone has only a few counts. The rearrangement joins TRBV2 to TRBJ1-1, with D unclear. Germline loops: CDR1 SNHLY, CDR2 FYNNEI. The CDR3 runs to 12 residues. V was shortened by 4 bases and J by 4 bases, with 7 bases between the two germline ends. Here the CDR3 reads CASSGGGTEAFF. The CDR3 DNA sequence: TGTGCCAGCAGTGGAGGCGGCACTGAAGCTTTCTTT.

This clone has just one count. The genes are TRBV27 and TRBJ2-3, with TRBD2 matching over 11 bases. The V gene's germline CDR1 is MNHEY and CDR2 SMNVEV (reference sequence). V dropped 6 bases and J dropped 6; count of bases not matched to a gene: 5. The CDR3 loop spans 14 amino acids. The CDR3 nucleotides read TGTGCCAGCAGATTTCTAGCGGGAGGTGATACGCAGTATTTT. Translated, it gives CASRFLAGGDTQYF.

The chain employs TRBV28 and TRBJ1-4; D unclear. Germline-derived CDR1 and CDR2 are MDHEN and SYDVKM. Trimming left V 0 bases short and J 1 base short, with 6 bases between. The CDR3 covers 15 residues. The CDR3 bases are TGTGCCAGCAGTTTATGGGGCAGAACTAATGAAAAACTGTTTTTT. This sequence encodes CASSLWGRTNEKLFF.

The chain carries TRBV6-1 and TRBJ2-7, with 7 nucleotides matching TRBD2. The CDR3 length is 17 residues. Losses at the gene ends were 1 base for V and 0 bases for J; bases not matched to a gene: 9. CDR1 and CDR2 from the germline V gene are MNHNS and SASEGT. CDR3 in amino acids: CASSEVGTTLFSYEQYF. CDR3 coding DNA: TGTGCCAGCAGTGAAGTGGGGACTACCCTTTTCTCCTACGAGCAGTACTTC.

This chain uses TRBV9 with TRBJ1-1; tentative D call: TRBD1 (5 bases). From germline, CDR1 is SGDLS and CDR2 YYNGEE. Trimming took off 3 bases at V and 6 bases at J, with 15 bases between the two ends. The CDR3 totals 14 residues. The CDR3 DNA follows: TGTGCCAGCAGCGCCGGTCATTGGGGGGCTGAAGCTTTCTTT. This sequence encodes CASSAGHWGAEAFF.